This T cell receptor (beta chain) was profiled in a study of radiation and T cells in renal cell carcinoma. Study information: Nephrectomy followed 15 Gy stereotactic body radiation by 4 weeks.

The CDR3 has 14 amino acids. Germline V gene sequence: CDR1 LNHDA, CDR2 SQIVND (reference sequence). V lost 7 bases to trimming and J lost 6 bases; unmatched junction nucleotides: 8. Data came from immunoSEQ multiplex PCR; TCRdb stores just in-frame clones and leaves some out. The sample carries more than 150,000 clones, roughly 89% recorded once. The time point is: blood 2 weeks post-SBRT. Described treatment: 15 Gy SBRT to primary tumor, nephrectomy 4 weeks later. Radiation-treated patients gave blood at baseline, week 2 and week 4. The patient's renal cell carcinoma had clear cell pathology. This clone was detected a few times. Antigen unknown. Findings of the study overall: In blood, top tumor clones expanded by 2 weeks, shrinking by 4.

This sequence was found in a woman aged 50 to 60 with renal cell carcinoma. The chain recombines TRBV19 with TRBJ2-7; TRBD1 matches at 11 bases. Here the sequenced sample was blood, taken from a patient whose treatment included radiotherapy and nephrectomy. In DNA form, the CDR3 reads TGTGCCAGTACCTCCGGGACAGGGGGGGGCGAGCAGTACTTC. Amino acid sequence: CASTSGTGGGEQYF.